The following is a T cell receptor beta chain sequence with its context. This specimen belongs to a study of T-cell memory formation after mild COVID-19. A single record per CDR3 protein comes from TCRdb applying MiXCR to the 5' RACE reads. The profile shows about 440,000 distinct CDR3 sequences, around 20% of them singletons. This CDR3 comprises 15 residues. Germline assignment: CDR1 SGDLS and CDR2 YYNGEE. Germline trimming cut 4 bases from V and 5 bases from J; bases unmatched to any gene: 7. The source of this sequence is an adult woman who had mild COVID-19 (a few samples of this study predate the infection). Cell type and time point are not known. The sequenced sample consisted of PBMCs or a T cell subset sorted from them (not recorded which). This chain connects TRBV9 to TRBJ2-1, with 9 bases fitting TRBD2. The CDR3 region is CASSLPSGADNEQFF. CDR3 nucleotides: TGTGCCAGCAGCCTTCCTAGCGGGGCGGACAATGAGCAGTTCTTC.